This passage covers 29 T cell receptor beta chains from one sample sequenced in a study of cytomegalovirus exposure and HLA in healthy donors. With 60 Vbeta and 13 Jbeta primers, the PCR was carried out. TCRdb's copy holds only in-frame clones and misses some; the assay was immunoSEQ multiplex PCR. The repertoire holds about 130,000 clones, roughly four fifths seen once, with 0.95% to 1.5% in the top ten. The material sequenced was PBMCs. The source is a boy between 10 and 17 years old in good health and CMV-seronegative.

This clone has a handful of counts. The V and J genes are TRBV21-1 and TRBJ2-1; the D call of TRBD2 is as the table states it, not checked on the DNA. TRBV21-1 is a pseudogene. The CDR3 extends over 17 amino acids. CDR3 residues: CASNSLRGGSSYNEQFF. CDR3 nucleotide sequence: TGTGCCAGCAACTCCCTTCGAGGCGGAAGCTCCTACAATGAGCAGTTCTTC.

CDR3 amino acids: CASSFGRASSTDTQYF. CDR3 coding DNA: TGCGCCAGCAGCTTTGGGAGAGCATCTAGCACAGATACGCAGTATTTT. The chain couples TRBV5-1 to TRBJ2-3, with D possibly being TRBD2 (5 bases). V lost 2 bases to trimming and J lost 0 bases, with 13 bases between them. The germline V gene has CDR1 SGHRS and CDR2 YFSETQ. The CDR3 extends over 16 amino acids.

CDR3 sequence reads: CASSDAGWGLAASTDTQYF. CDR3 DNA: TGTGCCAGCAGTGACGCAGGGTGGGGGCTAGCGGCTAGCACAGATACGCAGTATTTT. The rearrangement links TRBV6-1 to TRBJ2-3, with D maybe TRBD2 (7 bases). Germline CDR1 and CDR2: MNHNS and SASEGT. The CDR3 sequence is 19 residues long. Trimming left V 3 bases short and J 0 bases short, with 22 bases between.

The chain recombines TRBV7-9 with TRBJ2-5; 7 bases line up with TRBD2. The J call may be wrong; the DNA end is better matched by TRBJ2-7. CDR1 and CDR2 from the germline V gene are SEHNR and FQNEAQ (reference sequence). The CDR3 spans 15 residues. The CDR3 loop is CASSRPTSATYEQYF. CDR3 sequence (DNA): TGTGCCAGCAGCCGCCCAACTAGCGCGACCTACGAGCAGTACTTC.

J is TRBJ2-2 and V is TRBV9, with 9 nucleotides matching TRBD2. The length of the CDR3 is 17 residues. CDR1 is SGDLS and CDR2 is YYNGEE in the germline V gene. The junction had 9 bases not matched to a gene; V was cut back by 1 base and J by 5 bases. CDR3 coding DNA: TGTGCCAGCAGCGTAAATTGGGCGGGAGGGGGAACCGGGGAGCTGTTTTTT. The encoded protein is CASSVNWAGGGTGELFF.

This chain joins TRBV9 and TRBJ2-3, with 10 positions matching TRBD2. The germline gives CDR1 SGDLS, CDR2 YYNGEE. V was clipped by 3 bases and J by 0 bases; unmatched bases: 4. The CDR3 contains 16 residues. CDR3 coding DNA: TGTGCCAGCAGCGGATCTAGCGGGGGCAGCACAGATACGCAGTATTTT. Translating gives CASSGSSGGSTDTQYF. Full variable domain (remainder filled in from reference TRBV9 and TRBJ2-3): DSGVTQTPKHLITATGQRVTLRCSPRSGDLSVYWYQQSLDQGLQFLIQYYNGEERAKGNILERFSAQQFPDLHSELNLSSLELGDSALYFCASSGSSGGSTDTQYFGPGTRLTVL.

V gene TRBV7-9 combines with J gene TRBJ2-3; 13 bases are a match to TRBD2. CDR1 SEHNR and CDR2 FQNEAQ come from the germline V gene (reference sequence). This CDR3 is 18 amino acids long. V trimming: 5 bases; J trimming: 0 bases; junction bases outside the gene matches: 8. The CDR3 here is CASSRRLAGGHSTDTQYF. The CDR3 DNA sequence: TGTGCCAGCAGCCGCCGACTAGCGGGAGGACATAGCACAGATACGCAGTATTTT.

CDR3 bases: TGTGCCAGCAGCTTCCCCCACCGGGAAGCTTTCTTT. Its protein is CASSFPHREAFF. V usage is TRBV5-4 and J usage is TRBJ1-1, with D unclear. Trimming left V 2 bases short and J 8 bases short, with 10 bases between. CDR1 and CDR2 (germline): SGHNT, YYREEE (reference sequence). The CDR3 consists of 12 residues.

The chain couples TRBV29-1 to TRBJ2-1; 10 bases line up with TRBD2. Germline V lookup: CDR1 SQVTM, CDR2 ANQGSEA. V trimming: 6 bases; J trimming: 5 bases; junction bases outside the gene matches: 7. This CDR3 has 14 amino acids. The CDR3 region is CSVETSGINNEQFF. The CDR3 DNA follows: TGCAGCGTAGAAACTAGCGGGATCAACAATGAGCAGTTCTTC.

The CDR3 nucleotides are TGCAGCGTTGAAGATCGTTCCAGGGGCCTTTCCTACGAGCAGTACTTC. The encoded protein is CSVEDRSRGLSYEQYF. This chain connects TRBV29-1 to TRBJ2-7; a weak D match, TRBD1 (6 bases). The V end was cut by 0 bases, the J end by 1 base, with 16 bases between. The CDR3 sequence is 16 residues long. CDR1 is SQVTM, CDR2 ANQGSEA, per germline.

This sequence joins TRBV27 and TRBJ2-3; 13 bases agree with TRBD2. Germline lookup yields CDR1 MNHEY and CDR2 SMNVEV (reference sequence). Trimming took 3 bases from V and 4 from J; bases not matched to a gene: 4. The CDR3 is 16 residues long. Written as DNA, the CDR3 is TGTGCCAGCAGTTTCGGACTAGCGGGAGTGCCAGATACGCAGTATTTT. Translation gives CASSFGLAGVPDTQYF.

The DNA for the CDR3 is TGCGCCAGCAGCCAAGACCTAGCAAGAGTTGAGCAGTTCTTC. Residues: CASSQDLARVEQFF. The chain uses TRBV4-1 and TRBJ2-1, with a possible D match to TRBD2 (5 bases). The CDR3 sequence is 14 residues long. V gave up 0 bases and J gave up 9 bases, with 12 bases separating them. Germline V gene data show CDR1 as MGHRA and CDR2 as YSYEKL.

The chain is built from TRBV30 and TRBJ2-7; maybe TRBD1 (7 bases). The CDR3 runs 13 residues. V was shortened by 0 bases and J by 7 bases, with 13 bases between the two germline ends. From germline, CDR1 is GTSNPN and CDR2 SVGIG (reference sequence). The CDR3 DNA reads as TGTGCCTGGAGTGTACTAGCAGGGGGTGAGCAGTACTTC. It codes for CAWSVLAGGEQYF.

This chain connects TRBV10-1 to TRBJ2-7; D ambiguous. Germline values: CDR1 WNHNN, CDR2 SYGVQD (reference sequence). Trimming took 3 bases from V and 0 from J, leaving 18 bases between them. The CDR3 contains 17 residues. The CDR3 DNA sequence: TGCGCCAGCAGTGAAAGGCAGCCAGAATGGAGCTCCTACGAGCAGTACTTC. Translation: CASSERQPEWSSYEQYF.

The rearrangement uses TRBV7-2 and TRBJ1-2, with D perhaps matching TRBD1 (6 bases). Trimming stripped 6 bases from V and 1 base from J, with 15 bases between. Germline lookup yields CDR1 SGHTA and CDR2 FQGNSA. CDR3 length: 15 amino acids. The CDR3 DNA reads as TGTGCCAGCAGGGTCGGACAGATTGTTAACTATGGCTACACCTTC. Its translation: CASRVGQIVNYGYTF.

The chain joins TRBV5-1 to TRBJ1-2, with 8 bases identical to TRBD1. The CDR3 runs to 13 residues. The V gene end was trimmed by 0 bases and the J gene end by 7 bases; junction bases not matched to a gene: 2. Germline assignment: CDR1 SGHRS and CDR2 YFSETQ. CDR3 protein: CASSLAGGSGYTF. The DNA of the CDR3 is TGCGCCAGCAGCTTGGCAGGGGGCAGTGGCTACACCTTC.

This clone occurred a few times. V usage is TRBV4-1 and J usage is TRBJ2-1, with 8 bases identical to TRBD2. Germline V gene lookup returns CDR1 MGHRA and CDR2 YSYEKL. The ends lost 4 bases at V and 8 bases at J; junction bases unmatched: 10. The CDR3 totals 15 residues. The DNA for the CDR3 is TGCGCCAGCAGCCTAGAGAGCGGGAGTATCGATGAGCAGTTCTTC. It encodes CASSLESGSIDEQFF.

J is TRBJ1-2 and V is TRBV5-1; 7 bases fit TRBD1. The CDR3 spans 18 residues. Germline V CDR1 and CDR2: SGHRS, YFSETQ. The junction had 18 bases not matched to a gene; V was cut back by 0 bases and J by 7 bases. CDR3 coding DNA: TGCGCCAGCAGCTTGGGGTTGGGGACCAGACAGGGAGCGCTTGGCTACACCTTC. Translated: CASSLGLGTRQGALGYTF.

V usage is TRBV5-1 and J usage is TRBJ2-7; D might be TRBD1 (5 bases). V was trimmed by 0 bases and J by 5 bases, leaving 12 bases between them. This CDR3 is built from 14 residues. The germline V gene has CDR1 SGHRS and CDR2 YFSETQ. This chain's CDR3 is CASSLEQDTDEQYF. In DNA, the CDR3 is TGCGCCAGCAGCTTGGAGCAGGACACGGACGAGCAGTACTTC.

V and J are TRBV9 and TRBJ1-1, with a tentative D call TRBD1 (6 bases). The V end lost 2 bases, the J end lost 2 bases, and 10 bases lay between the germline ends. The CDR3 contains 14 residues. Germline CDR1 SGDLS, CDR2 YYNGEE. Here the CDR3 reads CASSVGTFNTEAFF. CDR3 DNA sequence: TGTGCCAGCAGCGTGGGGACATTTAACACTGAAGCTTTCTTT.

The rearrangement links TRBV30 to TRBJ1-5; D is perhaps TRBD1 (6 bases). Trimming took off 0 bases at V and 2 bases at J, with 14 bases between the two ends. Germline V gives CDR1 GTSNPN, CDR2 SVGIG (reference sequence). The CDR3 totals 16 residues. CDR3 sequence: CAWSVRGGAGNQPQHF. The CDR3 DNA reads TGTGCCTGGAGTGTGCGGGGGGGGGCGGGCAATCAGCCCCAGCATTTT.

This clone has a single count. This rearrangement joins TRBV19 to TRBJ2-7; no clear D gene. Between the trimmed V and J ends, which lost 5 bases and 5 bases, there was a span of 10 bases. Germline CDR1 is LNHDA and CDR2 is SQIVND (reference sequence). The CDR3 contains 12 residues. The CDR3: CASSLLGHEQYF. The CDR3 nucleotides read TGTGCCAGTAGTTTGCTGGGCCACGAGCAGTACTTC.

The rearrangement joins TRBV7-8 to TRBJ1-5; D possibly corresponds to TRBD1 (6 bases). The CDR3 runs to 15 residues. V was shortened by 5 bases and J by 2 bases, with 13 bases between the two germline ends. Germline V lookup: CDR1 SGHVS, CDR2 FQNEAQ. CDR3 DNA sequence: TGTGCCAGCAGCAAAGGGACACCCCGCAATCAGCCCCAGCATTTT. Its translation is CASSKGTPRNQPQHF.

V gene TRBV7-9 combines with J gene TRBJ1-2, with D possibly matching TRBD1 (6 bases). The CDR3 has 16 residues. V gave up 3 bases and J gave up 6 bases, with 20 bases separating them. The V gene's germline CDR1 is SEHNR and CDR2 FQNEAQ (reference sequence). This chain's CDR3 is CASSFLGGGREDGYTF. CDR3 in DNA: TGTGCCAGCAGCTTTCTAGGGGGGGGGCGGGAAGATGGCTACACCTTC.

This chain joins TRBV5-4 and TRBJ2-5; TRBD2 aligns across 8 bases. The V and J ends lost 4 bases and 2 bases, in that order; junction bases with no gene match: 4. The CDR3 consists of 14 residues. CDR1 and CDR2 (germline): SGHNT, YYREEE (reference sequence). The CDR3 loop is CASSPGGRQETQYF. The DNA of the CDR3 is TGTGCCAGCAGCCCCGGCGGGAGGCAAGAGACCCAGTACTTC.

The genes are TRBV30 and TRBJ2-6; 7 bases are shared with TRBD1. This CDR3 is 14 amino acids long. Trimming took 8 bases from V and 1 from J; bases not matched to a gene: 5. Germline assignment: CDR1 GTSNPN and CDR2 SVGIG (reference sequence). The CDR3 loop is CATMTGSGANVLTF. DNA of the CDR3: TGTGCCACTATGACAGGGTCTGGGGCCAACGTCCTGACTTTC.

This rearrangement joins TRBV6-5 to TRBJ1-5, with D uncertain. Germline V gives CDR1 MNHEY, CDR2 SVGAGI. The CDR3 extends over 14 amino acids. V gave up 6 bases and J gave up 7 bases, with 16 bases separating them. The chain's CDR3 is CASSWAPSEQPQHF. In DNA, the CDR3 is TGTGCCAGCAGCTGGGCCCCCTCCGAACAGCCCCAGCATTTT.

This chain joins TRBV5-1 and TRBJ2-1; D is possibly TRBD2 (6 bases). The CDR3 consists of 15 residues. V lost 1 base, J lost 0 bases, and 8 bases lay in between. Per germline, CDR1 SGHRS and CDR2 YFSETQ. In nucleotides, the CDR3 is TGCGCCAGCAGCTTGCCCGGGAGCTCCTACAATGAGCAGTTCTTC. Protein sequence: CASSLPGSSYNEQFF.

The J gene is TRBJ2-7, the V gene TRBV13; TRBD1 matches 10 bases. Germline CDR1 is PRHDT and CDR2 is FYEKMQ (reference sequence). The CDR3 loop spans 14 amino acids. V lost 5 bases to trimming and J lost 4 bases; unmatched junction nucleotides: 5. Here the CDR3 DNA reads TGTGCCAGCAGCCCCGGGACAGGGGCTTACGAGCAGTACTTC. Its translation: CASSPGTGAYEQYF.